The clone carrying this T cell receptor beta chain appeared a single time. These data come from a study of shared clonotypes between healthy human individuals. V gave up 4 bases and J gave up 8 bases; unmatched junction bases: 6. The germline gives CDR1 MNHNS, CDR2 SASEGT. CDR3 length: 13 amino acids. Measured with immunoSEQ multiplex PCR; TCRdb has only the in-frame clones, and not every one. The table lists about 980,000 clones, 76% of them singletons. What was sequenced was memory CD4+ T cells sorted from blood. Subset reported: CD45RA-negative fraction. The receptor was isolated from a young man in good health. This sequence joins TRBV6-1 and TRBJ1-2; 8 bases line up with TRBD1. In nucleotides, the CDR3 is TGTGCCAGCAGTGTGGGACAGGCGACGGGCTACACCTTC. Protein sequence: CASSVGQATGYTF.